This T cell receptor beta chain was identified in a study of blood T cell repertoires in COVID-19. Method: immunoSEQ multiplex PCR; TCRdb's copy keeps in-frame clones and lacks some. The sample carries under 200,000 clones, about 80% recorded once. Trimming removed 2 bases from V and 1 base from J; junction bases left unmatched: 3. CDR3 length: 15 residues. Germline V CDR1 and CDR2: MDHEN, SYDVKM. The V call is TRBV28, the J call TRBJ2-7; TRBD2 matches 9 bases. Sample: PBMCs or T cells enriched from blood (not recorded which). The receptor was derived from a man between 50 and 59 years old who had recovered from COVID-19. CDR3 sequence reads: CASSLLLAGSYEQYF. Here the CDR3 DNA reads TGTGCCAGCAGTTTACTGCTAGCGGGATCCTACGAGCAGTACTTC.